These 27 T cell receptor beta chains originate from one sample sequenced in a study of lymphopenia after photon versus proton radiotherapy. Generated by immunoSEQ multiplex PCR, the TCRdb table keeps only in-frame clones and is missing some. The sample lists tens of thousands of clones, roughly 90% occurring once. The source was peripheral blood, collected from a patient treated with photon-based radiotherapy. The receptors shown here come from a woman in her thirties or forties with cholangiocarcinoma.

The chain combines TRBV27 with TRBJ2-7; the match to TRBD2 covers 9 bases. Looked up from germline, CDR1 is MNHEY and CDR2 is SMNVEV (reference sequence). This CDR3 has 17 residues. The ends lost 6 bases at V and 2 bases at J; junction bases unmatched: 14. DNA of the CDR3: TGTGCCAGCAGGGGCTCCCTATGGGCGGGAGGGCCCTACGAGCAGTACTTC. This encodes CASRGSLWAGGPYEQYF.

There are a few counts of this clone. Written as DNA, the CDR3 is TGTGCCAGCCTGGCAGGGGCCAATCAGCCCCAGCATTTT. This sequence encodes CASLAGANQPQHF. The chain joins TRBV6-1 to TRBJ1-5; weak D call: TRBD1 (6 bases). The CDR3 runs to 13 residues. The V end lost 8 bases, the J end lost 3 bases, and 11 bases lay between the germline ends. Per the germline V gene, CDR1 is MNHNS and CDR2 is SASEGT.

This sequence joins TRBV5-1 and TRBJ2-7; D may be TRBD2 (5 bases). The CDR3 contains 12 residues. The germline gives CDR1 SGHRS, CDR2 YFSETQ. V lost 0 bases and J lost 4, with 5 bases in between. In nucleotides, the CDR3 is TGCGCCAGCAGCTTGGGGGAGTACGAGCAGTACTTC. Residues: CASSLGEYEQYF.

The rearrangement links TRBV5-8 to TRBJ2-1; 13 bases line up with TRBD2. Looked up from germline, CDR1 is SGHTS and CDR2 is YDEGEE. V gave up 3 bases and J gave up 2 bases; unmatched junction bases: 2. This CDR3 spans 16 amino acids. CDR3 amino acids: CASSSGTSGAYNEQFF. In nucleotides, the CDR3 is TGTGCCAGCAGCTCCGGGACTAGCGGGGCCTACAATGAGCAGTTCTTC.

This CDR3 is CASSQGRAMNTEAFF. CDR3 DNA: TGCGCCAGCAGCCAAGGCCGGGCCATGAACACTGAAGCTTTCTTT. This sequence joins TRBV4-3 and TRBJ1-1, with D unclear. Per the germline V gene, CDR1 is LGHNA and CDR2 is YSLEER. Trimming took off 1 base at V and 0 bases at J, with 9 bases between the two ends. The CDR3 totals 15 residues.

The CDR3 sequence is CASSWTVNTEAFF. DNA for the CDR3: TGTGCCAGCAGTTGGACAGTTAACACTGAAGCTTTCTTT. This rearrangement joins TRBV6-6 to TRBJ1-1; perhaps TRBD1 as D (6 bases). With 4 bases removed from V and 2 bases from J, the gap between germline ends came to 8 bases. The CDR3 spans 13 residues. The germline V gene encodes CDR1 MNHNY and CDR2 SVGAGI (reference sequence).

This clone was counted a single time. This chain links TRBV9 with TRBJ1-1; possibly TRBD1 for D (6 bases). V shed 4 bases and J shed 2 bases, with 9 bases lying between them. The CDR3 extends over 13 amino acids. CDR1 is SGDLS, CDR2 YYNGEE, per germline. CDR3 region: CASSLRGNTEAFF. In DNA, the CDR3 is TGTGCCAGCAGCCTCAGGGGAAACACTGAAGCTTTCTTT.

The DNA of the CDR3 is TGTGCCAGCAGTTACTCGGGAAGGGTTGTGTACGAGCAGTACTTC. It codes for CASSYSGRVVYEQYF. The V call is TRBV6-6, the J call TRBJ2-7; no definite D call. This CDR3 is 15 amino acids long. Germline CDR1 MNHNY, CDR2 SVGAGI (reference sequence). Trimming shortened V by 0 bases and J by 4 bases, and 13 bases separated the two germline ends.

The genes are TRBV15 and TRBJ1-1, with unresolved D. Trimming cost V 8 bases and J 0 bases, with 10 bases left between them. Looked up from germline, CDR1 is LNHNV and CDR2 is YYDKDF (reference sequence). The length of the CDR3 is 13 residues. The CDR3 reads CATGRSVNTEAFF. For the CDR3, the DNA is TGTGCCACCGGGAGGTCCGTGAACACTGAAGCTTTCTTT.

The V gene is TRBV27, the J gene TRBJ1-1, with D possibly TRBD1 on 6 matching bases. Per the germline V gene, CDR1 is MNHEY and CDR2 is SMNVEV (reference sequence). There are 13 residues in the CDR3. Trimming stripped 3 bases from V and 11 bases from J, with 16 bases between. The CDR3 region has the DNA TGTGCCAGCAGTTTGTCAGGACAGCAGAAGGCTTTCTTT. This codes for CASSLSGQQKAFF.

This clone was picked up one time. The rearrangement uses TRBV5-8 and TRBJ1-2; a possible D gene is TRBD1 (6 bases). V lost 4 bases and J 7 bases, leaving 14 bases between the germline ends. The CDR3 runs 13 residues. CDR1 SGHTS and CDR2 YDEGEE come from the germline V gene. Written as DNA, the CDR3 is TGTGCCAGCAGCATGGGAGGCAGGGGTGGCTACACCTTC. Its protein product is CASSMGGRGGYTF.

The rearrangement joins TRBV10-1 to TRBJ2-2, with a tentative D call TRBD2 (7 bases). Trimming removed 3 bases at V and 6 bases at J, with 11 bases between. The CDR3 length is 14 residues. Looked up from germline, CDR1 is WNHNN and CDR2 is SYGVQD (reference sequence). In DNA form, the CDR3 reads TGCGCCAGCAGTGATGGAGGGGGGGCCGGGGAGCTGTTTTTT. It codes for CASSDGGGAGELFF.

V usage is TRBV19 and J usage is TRBJ2-7; D perhaps matches TRBD2 (5 bases). The CDR3 loop spans 14 amino acids. Germline V gene sequence: CDR1 LNHDA, CDR2 SQIVND (reference sequence). V lost 4 bases and J lost 3, with 13 bases in between. CDR3 region: CASSTNGVNYEQYF. The CDR3 region has the DNA TGTGCCAGTAGTACCAACGGGGTCAACTACGAGCAGTACTTC.

This CDR3 is CARVGLAGGGEQFF. In DNA form, the CDR3 reads TGTGCCAGGGTTGGACTAGCGGGAGGTGGTGAGCAGTTCTTC. The chain combines TRBV19 with TRBJ2-1, with 14 bases fitting TRBD2. Germline-derived CDR1 and CDR2 are LNHDA and SQIVND (reference sequence). CDR3 size: 14 residues. V lost 9 bases and J lost 9; bases outside the gene matches: 7.

The V and J genes are TRBV5-1 and TRBJ1-2, with TRBD1 matching 8 bases. V lost 1 base and J lost 4; bases outside the gene matches: 6. CDR3 length: 15 residues. The V gene's germline CDR1 is SGHRS and CDR2 YFSETQ. Here the CDR3 reads CASSLSGGTGYGYTF. CDR3 nucleotide sequence: TGCGCCAGCAGCTTGAGTGGCGGGACAGGCTATGGCTACACCTTC.

CDR3 nucleotides: TGTGCCAGCAGCTTAGAAGGCTCGGCCAGAACCTATGGCTACACCTTC. It encodes CASSLEGSARTYGYTF. The chain recombines TRBV7-8 with TRBJ1-2, with no clear D. Germline assignment: CDR1 SGHVS and CDR2 FQNEAQ. The CDR3 is 16 residues long. The V gene lost 1 base and the J gene lost 4 bases, with 16 bases spanning the gap.

The CDR3 spells CASSLGAGGIGDTQYF. The CDR3, as DNA: TGTGCCAGCAGTCTGGGTGCGGGGGGAATAGGAGATACGCAGTATTTT. This rearrangement joins TRBV11-2 to TRBJ2-3, with TRBD2 matching over 8 bases. Germline V gene sequence: CDR1 SGHAT, CDR2 FQNNGV. This CDR3 has 16 amino acids. The trim removed 6 bases at V and 5 bases at J, leaving 13 bases unmatched.

This chain uses TRBV5-5 with TRBJ1-6; D is perhaps TRBD1 (5 bases). The CDR3 loop spans 15 amino acids. Trimming shortened V by 2 bases and J by 10 bases, and 16 bases separated the two germline ends. CDR1 is SGHKS, CDR2 YYEKEE, per germline (reference sequence). The CDR3 sequence: CASSLGGEIGSPLHF. CDR3 DNA sequence: TGTGCCAGCAGCTTAGGAGGGGAGATTGGATCACCCCTCCACTTT.

Only one count was recorded for this clone. This rearrangement joins TRBV6-1 to TRBJ2-7; either TRBD1 or TRBD2 may fit D (5 bases each). This CDR3 region has 13 residues. The germline V gene encodes CDR1 MNHNS and CDR2 SASEGT. Between the trimmed V and J ends, which lost 2 bases and 6 bases, there was a span of 11 bases. The CDR3 is CASSERGLGEQYF. DNA of the CDR3: TGTGCCAGCAGTGAACGGGGCCTTGGCGAGCAGTACTTC.

The gene calls are TRBV19 and TRBJ1-2; TRBD1 is a possible D gene (5 bases). Germline V CDR1 and CDR2: LNHDA, SQIVND (reference sequence). This CDR3 has 14 residues. The V gene lost 9 bases and the J gene lost 2 bases, with 16 bases spanning the gap. DNA of the CDR3: TGTGCCAGCCACATGGCGGGGCGCAACTATGGCTACACCTTC. Translated, it gives CASHMAGRNYGYTF.

The chain recombines TRBV4-3 with TRBJ2-1, with 7 positions matching TRBD2. Trimming removed 1 base from V and 13 bases from J; junction bases left unmatched: 10. Germline V gene lookup returns CDR1 LGHNA and CDR2 YSLEER. The CDR3 runs 14 residues. CDR3 bases: TGCGCCAGCAGCCAAGCTAGAGGGGCGGGGGAACAGTTCTTC. Encoded protein: CASSQARGAGEQFF.

This chain connects TRBV18 to TRBJ1-2; TRBD1 is a possible D gene (6 bases). The CDR3 length is 14 residues. Trimming cost V 2 bases and J 4 bases, with 11 bases left between them. Germline V gene data show CDR1 as KGHSH and CDR2 as LQKENI. The chain's CDR3 is CASSPWDISYGYTF. The CDR3 DNA follows: TGTGCCAGCTCACCATGGGACATTAGCTATGGCTACACCTTC.

The rearrangement joins TRBV4-2 to TRBJ1-5, with a possible D match to TRBD1 (5 bases). The CDR3 spans 15 residues. Trimming took 2 bases from V and 1 from J, leaving 9 bases between them. In germline, CDR1 is LGHNA, CDR2 YNFKEQ. Here the CDR3 reads CASSQTRDSNQPQHF. In nucleotides, the CDR3 is TGTGCCAGCAGCCAAACCCGGGACAGCAATCAGCCCCAGCATTTT.

The chain combines TRBV7-3 with TRBJ1-1, with D maybe TRBD1 (5 bases). CDR3 length equals 13 residues. Germline V CDR1 and CDR2: SGHTA, FQGTGA. The ends were cut back, 4 bases at V and 5 bases at J, with 11 bases in the middle. For the CDR3, the DNA is TGTGCCAGCAGCTACCGGGACCGAACTGAAGCTTTCTTT. This encodes CASSYRDRTEAFF.

The chain links TRBV7-9 to TRBJ2-1, with TRBD2 matching over 8 bases. V lost 5 bases and J lost 12; bases outside the gene matches: 12. Germline-derived CDR1 and CDR2 are SEHNR and FQNEAQ (reference sequence). This CDR3 is built from 14 residues. This CDR3 is CASSTLAVELMQFF. CDR3 in DNA: TGTGCCAGCAGCACACTAGCGGTCGAACTCATGCAGTTCTTC.

V and J are TRBV28 and TRBJ1-2, with D maybe TRBD1 (6 bases). CDR3 length: 14 amino acids. CDR1 and CDR2 (germline): MDHEN, SYDVKM. The V gene lost 2 bases and the J gene lost 8 bases, with 15 bases spanning the gap. Here the CDR3 reads CASSLQGPSGGYTF. Here the CDR3 DNA reads TGTGCCAGCAGTTTACAGGGGCCCAGTGGGGGCTACACCTTC.

The chain uses TRBV6-4 and TRBJ1-2, with 8 bases aligning to TRBD1. V lost 2 bases, J lost 4 bases, and 6 bases stayed unmatched. There are 15 residues in the CDR3. Germline loops: CDR1 MRHNA, CDR2 SNTAGT. CDR3 protein: CASSDNWTGIYGYTF. The CDR3 coding sequence is TGTGCCAGCAGTGACAATTGGACAGGGATCTATGGCTACACCTTC.